This T cell receptor (beta chain) was profiled in a study of blood T cell repertoires in COVID-19. For the study at large: Acute and convalescent COVID-19 samples came from the United States, Italy and Spain. Sources were T cells, B-cell-depleted T cells, or PBMCs; the material itself was cDNA or gDNA.

Profiled with immunoSEQ multiplex PCR; TCRdb holds only in-frame clones, not every one. The sample holds about 22,000 clones, 65% to 85% seen once. Per the germline V gene, CDR1 is LGHDT and CDR2 is YNNKEL (reference sequence). With 0 bases removed from V and 1 base from J, the gap between germline ends came to 11 bases. CDR3 size: 16 residues. The clonotype originates from a man older than 75 with active or convalescent COVID-19. V and J are TRBV3-1 (or the pseudogene TRBV3-2) and TRBJ2-3; a weak D match, TRBD2 (6 bases). Source material: peripheral blood. CDR3 region: CASSQERASGTDTQYF. The CDR3 DNA is TGTGCCAGCAGCCAAGAAAGGGCTAGCGGCACAGATACGCAGTATTTT.